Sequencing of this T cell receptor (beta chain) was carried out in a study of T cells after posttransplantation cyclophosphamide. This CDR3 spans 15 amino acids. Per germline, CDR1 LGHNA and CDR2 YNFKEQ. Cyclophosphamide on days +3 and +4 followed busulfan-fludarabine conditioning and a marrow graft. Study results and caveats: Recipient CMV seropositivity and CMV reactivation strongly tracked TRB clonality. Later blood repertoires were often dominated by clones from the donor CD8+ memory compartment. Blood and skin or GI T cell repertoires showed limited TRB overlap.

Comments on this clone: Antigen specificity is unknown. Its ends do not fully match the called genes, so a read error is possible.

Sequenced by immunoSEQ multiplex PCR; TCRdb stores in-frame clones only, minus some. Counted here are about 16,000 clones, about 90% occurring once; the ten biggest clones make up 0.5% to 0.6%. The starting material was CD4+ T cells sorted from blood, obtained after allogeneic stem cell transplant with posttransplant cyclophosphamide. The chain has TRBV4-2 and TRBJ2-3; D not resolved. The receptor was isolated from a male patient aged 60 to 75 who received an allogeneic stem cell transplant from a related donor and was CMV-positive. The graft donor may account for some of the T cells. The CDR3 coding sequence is TGTGCCAGCAGCCAAGAAGACACCCGCACCGATACGCAGTATTTT. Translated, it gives CASSQEDTRTDTQYF.